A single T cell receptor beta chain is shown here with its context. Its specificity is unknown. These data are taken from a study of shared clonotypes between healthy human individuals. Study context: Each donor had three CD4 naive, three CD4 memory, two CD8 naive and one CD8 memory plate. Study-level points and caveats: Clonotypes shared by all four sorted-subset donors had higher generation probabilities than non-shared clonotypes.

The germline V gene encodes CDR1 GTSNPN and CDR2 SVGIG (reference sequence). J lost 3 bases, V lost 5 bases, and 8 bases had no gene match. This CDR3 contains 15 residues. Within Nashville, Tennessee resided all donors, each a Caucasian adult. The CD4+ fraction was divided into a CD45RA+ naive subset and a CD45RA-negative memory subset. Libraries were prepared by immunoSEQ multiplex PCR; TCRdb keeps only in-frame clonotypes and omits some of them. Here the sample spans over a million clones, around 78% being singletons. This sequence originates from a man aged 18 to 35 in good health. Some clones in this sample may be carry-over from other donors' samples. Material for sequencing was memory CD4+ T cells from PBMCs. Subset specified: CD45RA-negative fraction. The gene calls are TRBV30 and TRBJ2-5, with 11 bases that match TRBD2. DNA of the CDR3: TGTGCCTGGGGACCGGGACTAGCGGACAAAGAGACCCAGTACTTC. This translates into CAWGPGLADKETQYF.